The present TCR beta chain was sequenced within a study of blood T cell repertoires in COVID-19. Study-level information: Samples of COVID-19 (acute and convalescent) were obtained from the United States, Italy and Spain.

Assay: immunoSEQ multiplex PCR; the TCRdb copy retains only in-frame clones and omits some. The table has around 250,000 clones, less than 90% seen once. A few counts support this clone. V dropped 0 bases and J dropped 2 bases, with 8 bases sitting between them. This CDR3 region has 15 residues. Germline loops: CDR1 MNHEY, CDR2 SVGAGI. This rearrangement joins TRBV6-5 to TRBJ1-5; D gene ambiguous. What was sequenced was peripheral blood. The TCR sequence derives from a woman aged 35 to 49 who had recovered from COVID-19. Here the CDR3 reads CASSYSNQGNQPQHF. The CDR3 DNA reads TGTGCCAGCAGTTACTCCAATCAGGGCAATCAGCCCCAGCATTTT.